The 10 T cell receptor beta chains given below trace back to one sample, sequenced in a study of Ad26.COV2.S vaccination and SARS-CoV-2 variants listed by TCRdb under 2021. Explained via the paper, the time point label denotes: individuals recovered from natural SARS-CoV-2 infection. To prepare the library, the immunoSEQ multiplex PCR assay was applied. Held by TCRdb, this immuneACCESS table contains in-frame sequences only and omits some clones. Under half of the omission traces to an unresolved V gene where checked; the cause of the rest is unknown. The sample table holds about 180,000 clones, of which roughly 85% were seen once. The top ten clones comprise over 4.5% of the sample. The material sequenced was peripheral blood, taken after recovery from COVID-19. These receptors were taken from a human donor who had recovered from COVID-19.

This clone was detected once. The V call is TRBV21-1, the J call TRBJ2-2; TRBD2 is the table's D call, not checked against the DNA. TRBV21-1 corresponds to a pseudogene. CDR3 size: 18 residues. The CDR3 sequence: CASSNVTGLAGDGGELFF. The CDR3 DNA is TGTGCCAGCAGCAACGTGACGGGACTAGCGGGAGATGGCGGGGAGCTGTTTTTT.

As concerns this clone: The same CDR3 also results from other DNA sequences found in this sample. This chain connects TRBV9 to TRBJ2-3; 9 positions match TRBD1. Germline V gene lookup returns CDR1 SGDLS and CDR2 YYNGEE. The trim removed 3 bases at V and 4 bases at J, leaving 3 bases unmatched. The CDR3 runs to 14 residues. Here the CDR3 reads CASSAGQGPDTQYF. Written as DNA, the CDR3 is TGTGCCAGCAGCGCGGGACAGGGCCCAGATACGCAGTATTTT.

The V gene is TRBV30, the J gene TRBJ2-6; D unresolved. Germline loops: CDR1 GTSNPN, CDR2 SVGIG (reference sequence). The CDR3 is 13 amino acids. The ends were cut back, 6 bases at V and 0 bases at J, with 6 bases in the middle. CDR3 loop: CACSLSGANVLTF. The CDR3 DNA is TGTGCCTGCAGCCTCTCTGGGGCCAACGTCCTGACTTTC.

The V gene is TRBV15, the J gene TRBJ2-1; D is unresolved. The CDR3 spans 17 residues. V was pared by 3 bases and J by 6 bases, with 21 bases between. From germline, CDR1 is LNHNV and CDR2 YYDKDF (reference sequence). CDR3 DNA sequence: TGTGCCACCAGCAGTCCCCCGAGGCGATTGGGATGCAATGAGCAGTTCTTC. It translates to CATSSPPRRLGCNEQFF.

The chain combines TRBV5-6 with TRBJ1-2, with D possibly being TRBD1 (5 bases). Trimming shortened V by 1 base and J by 4 bases, and 14 bases separated the two germline ends. CDR1 and CDR2 (germline): SGHDT, YYEEEE. This CDR3 has 15 amino acids. In DNA form, the CDR3 reads TGTGCCAGCAGCTTGTCCGGGGCTGGGGGCTATGGCTACACCTTC. Amino acid sequence: CASSLSGAGGYGYTF.

V usage is TRBV29-1 and J usage is TRBJ2-3, with 9 bases that match TRBD2. Germline V gene data show CDR1 as SQVTM and CDR2 as ANQGSEA. This CDR3 is 14 amino acids long. With 6 bases clipped from V and 4 bases from J, the junction kept 8 bases outside the gene matches. CDR3 nucleotides: TGCAGCGTCGATATTAGCGGGAGTGCAGATACGCAGTATTTT. It encodes CSVDISGSADTQYF.

This clone was picked up a small number of times. The chain couples TRBV29-1 to TRBJ2-6; D is unclear. The CDR3 consists of 14 residues. Germline V gene data show CDR1 as SQVTM and CDR2 as ANQGSEA. With 3 bases removed from V and 2 bases from J, the gap between germline ends came to 8 bases. The CDR3 spells CSVEVVTGANVLTF. In DNA form, the CDR3 reads TGCAGCGTTGAGGTGGTCACTGGGGCCAACGTCCTGACTTTC.

This clone appeared a single time. The chain recombines TRBV11-3 with TRBJ2-3, with D possibly matching TRBD1 (6 bases). Trimming removed 5 bases from V and 0 bases from J, with 15 bases in between. The CDR3 contains 16 residues. Germline V gene sequence: CDR1 SGHNT, CDR2 YENEEA. CDR3 DNA sequence: TGTGCCAGCAGCGAGGGGACAAGAGGTAGCACAGATACGCAGTATTTT. It specifies CASSEGTRGSTDTQYF.

This sequence joins TRBV27 and TRBJ2-4; D may match TRBD1 or TRBD2 (5 bases each). CDR1 MNHEY and CDR2 SMNVEV come from the germline V gene (reference sequence). This CDR3 comprises 18 residues. The ends were cut back, 5 bases at V and 0 bases at J, with 20 bases in the middle. The CDR3 protein is CASSPVGPSILAKNIQYF. The DNA of the CDR3 is TGTGCCAGCAGTCCCGTGGGACCCTCCATACTAGCCAAAAACATTCAGTACTTC.

The gene calls are TRBV5-1 and TRBJ2-6; D is possibly TRBD1 (5 bases). CDR1 and CDR2 from the germline V gene are SGHRS and YFSETQ. The CDR3 contains 16 residues. Trimming removed 1 base at V and 2 bases at J, with 10 bases between. The CDR3 nucleotides read TGCGCCAGCAGCTTGACCAGGGCGCCTGGGGCCAACGTCCTGACTTTC. Translating it yields CASSLTRAPGANVLTF.